This T cell receptor (beta chain) was documented in a study of beta chain features in type 1 diabetes. Germline CDR1 reads MNHEY; CDR2 reads SVGAGI. The length of the CDR3 is 14 residues. The ends were cut back, 2 bases at V and 3 bases at J, with 11 bases in the middle. The authors reverse transcribed all of the isolated RNA, so sequencing captured expressed TCRB transcripts. Profiled with immunoSEQ multiplex PCR; TCRdb holds only in-frame clones, not every one. The sample has nearly 350,000 clones, around 7.6% seen once. The gene calls are TRBV6-5 and TRBJ2-7; TRBD2 might be the D (5 bases). The sample was central memory CD4+ T cells from blood. The sequence came from a woman between 18 and 29 years old in good health. CDR3 residues: CASSYRAESYEQYF. The DNA for the CDR3 is TGTGCCAGCAGTTACCGAGCGGAAAGCTACGAGCAGTACTTC.